Listed below are T cell receptor beta chains from one sample, sequenced in a study of vaccination and CD4 T cells after COVID-19. No antigen has been assigned to these receptors. Each CDR3 protein is one row after TCRdb ran MiXCR on the PCR reads. The repertoire has a few thousand distinct CDR3 sequences, 11% to 15% of them found once; the top ten carry around a sixth. The sequencing sample was made of CD4+ T cells from blood, cultured in vitro. The receptor source for this set is a human donor who had recovered from COVID-19. The CDR3 runs from the conserved cysteine through the conserved F or W. The order of the fields is CDR3 protein, CDR3 DNA, V gene, clone size, D gene, J gene. A D gene is named only where the DNA matches it firmly. A clone size is listed for some rows: how often the clone was seen (once, few, many), or a class if it is expanded.

CDR3: CSARVGGSGNTIYF
DNA: TGCAGTGCTAGAGTCGGGGGCTCTGGAAACACCATATATTTT
V: TRBV20-1
size: medium-sized
D: NA
J: TRBJ1-3

CDR3: CSAPGGSSAGEQYF
DNA: TGCAGTGCTCCCGGGGGGAGTTCCGCGGGTGAGCAGTACTTC
V: TRBV20-1
size: NA
D: TRBD2
J: TRBJ2-7

CDR3: CAWSPLTGGNTIYF
DNA: TGTGCCTGGAGCCCATTAACCGGTGGAAACACCATATATTTT
V: TRBV30
size: NA
D: NA
J: TRBJ1-3

CDR3: CASSGREGANQPQHF
DNA: TGTGCCAGCAGTGGACGGGAGGGTGCTAATCAGCCCCAGCATTTT
V: TRBV12-3/TRBV12-4
size: NA
D: NA
J: TRBJ1-5

CDR3: CASSFSDSPGGYTEAFF
DNA: TGTGCCAGCAGCTTCAGTGACAGTCCAGGAGGTTACACTGAAGCTTTCTTT
V: TRBV7-2
size: few
D: NA
J: TRBJ1-1

CDR3: CASSLNPGSAIYF
DNA: TGTGCCAGCAGCCTGAACCCGGGATCAGCCATATATTTT
V: TRBV5-4
size: few
D: NA
J: TRBJ1-3

CDR3: CASSLAGTRGNEQFF
DNA: TGTGCCAGCAGTTTAGCCGGGACTAGGGGGAATGAGCAGTTCTTC
V: TRBV12-3/TRBV12-4
size: few
D: TRBD2
J: TRBJ2-1

CDR3: CAAGGVQSNQPQHF
DNA: TGTGCCGCGGGGGGGGTTCAAAGCAATCAGCCCCAGCATTTT
V: TRBV6-1
size: medium-sized
D: NA
J: TRBJ1-5

CDR3: CASSLMTGRDTQYF
DNA: TGTGCCAGCAGCTTGATGACAGGGCGAGATACGCAGTATTTT
V: TRBV7-6
size: few
D: TRBD1
J: TRBJ2-3

CDR3: CASTLRTMGNQPQHF
DNA: TGTGCCAGCACTCTACGGACAATGGGCAATCAGCCCCAGCATTTT
V: TRBV6-1
size: few
D: NA
J: TRBJ1-5

CDR3: CAIRPGQTASEAFF
DNA: TGTGCCATCAGACCTGGACAGACAGCCTCTGAAGCTTTCTTT
V: TRBV12-3/TRBV12-4
size: few
D: NA
J: TRBJ1-1